This is a list of T cell receptor beta chains from one sample in a study of T cells in Graves' hyperthyroidism and ophthalmopathy. TCRdb passed the multiplex PCR reads through MiXCR, listing each CDR3 protein once. The sample lists more than 500,000 distinct CDR3 sequences; 14% to 15% were seen once. Sequenced: blood. All receptors derive from a middle-aged woman with Graves' ophthalmopathy. Both conserved end residues are part of each CDR3. The order of the fields is V gene, clone size, D gene, CDR3 protein. The D gene is left open where the match is weak. The size field is filled for only some rows; it gives once, few, many or a size class.

>TRBV6-2/TRBV6-3|.|.
CASCDTRGEQYF
>TRBV9|many|.
CASSVEVEGGYEQYF
>TRBV10-1|many|.
CASSDSPGSAYEQYF
>TRBV3-1|.|.
CASSQGGGNNSPLHF
>TRBV12-3/TRBV12-4|many|.
CASSLERTGELFF
>TRBV28|many|.
CASSPPTGRVDTQYF
>TRBV4-2|.|.
CASSQNAGQSVRPQHF
>TRBV29-1|many|.
CSVKDGYGYTF
>TRBV6-2/TRBV6-3|few|TRBD1
CASKWTGGGGEQYF
>TRBV29-1|many|TRBD1
CSVERAGGTEAFF
>TRBV20-1|many|TRBD2
CSARPSGFKETQYF
>TRBV20-1|many|.
CSARAGNEQYF
>TRBV29-1|many|.
CSVQGYGYNGYEQYF
>TRBV7-2|many|.
CASQPRGAPETQYF
>TRBV7-9|few|TRBD1
CASSWGQGAQWDIQYF
>TRBV5-1|many|.
CASSLDGANQPQHF
>TRBV27|many|TRBD1
CASSLSGGQGWSAFF
>TRBV6-5|many|.
CASSYSGPPHTEAFF